This entry features one T cell receptor beta chain sequence. V shed 1 base and J shed 0 bases, with 10 bases lying between them. The germline CDR1 and CDR2 sequences are SEHNR and FQNEAQ (reference sequence). CDR3 length equals 15 residues. The RNA, about 0.45 to 1 ug, was put through reverse transcription using random hexamers. TCRdb re-analysed the immunoSEQ multiplex PCR reads in MiXCR, keeping a single row per CDR3 protein. The table lists 180,000 or so distinct CDR3 sequences, 85% to 95% of them singletons. The data were taken from a study of CD8 T cells in Susac syndrome. On the study more broadly: Susac syndrome patients were untreated, on corticosteroids with some adding intravenous immunoglobulin, or on intravenous immunoglobulin only.

The specimen sequenced was CD4+ T cells from PBMCs. The TCR comes from a human donor with Susac syndrome. The genes are TRBV7-9 and TRBJ2-7; D is unclear. CDR3 protein: CASSLGVAGSYEQYF. The DNA for the CDR3 is TGTGCCAGCAGCTTAGGGGTGGCTGGCTCCTACGAGCAGTACTTC.